Here is one T cell receptor beta chain with its context. Its target is not known. Expressed TCRB transcripts were sequenced, since all the RNA that had been isolated was reverse transcribed. Clones were read by immunoSEQ multiplex PCR, and TCRdb kept only the in-frame ones, dropping some. Among 300,000 to 400,000 clones, roughly 8% were seen once, and the ten largest hold approximately 0.44%. Between the trimmed V and J ends, which lost 8 bases and 1 base, there was a span of 11 bases. Per the germline V gene, CDR1 is MNHNS and CDR2 is SASEGT. This CDR3 comprises 13 residues. This record comes from a study of beta chain features in type 1 diabetes. Whole-study results and caveats: The analysis here could not establish whether HLA type shapes TCRB rearrangement. In comparison with healthy donors, patients had naive, central memory and Treg TCRB repertoires that appeared more similar.

The sequenced sample consisted of central memory CD4+ T cells from blood. J is TRBJ1-1 and V is TRBV6-1, with D unclear. The receptor's source is a woman in her late teens or twenties in good health. The CDR3 sequence is CASCKVRNTEAFF. DNA of the CDR3: TGTGCCAGCTGTAAGGTCAGGAACACTGAAGCTTTCTTT.